The rows below give T cell receptor beta chains drawn from one sample of a study of technical replicates of blood from a few donors. Profiling relied on immunoSEQ multiplex PCR, and the TCRdb table lists in-frame clones only, not all of them. Among over 55,000 clones, about 95% were seen once, and the ten largest hold roughly 3.1%. Sequencing was done on a sample of PBMCs. These receptors came from a human donor in good health. Some clones in this sample may be carry-over from other donors' samples. The CDR3 runs from the conserved cysteine through the conserved F or W. The D gene is left open where the match is weak. The listing skips clone size in some rows; elsewhere it reads once, few, many or a size class.

v_gene	d_gene	abundance	j_gene	CDR3nt	CDR3aa
TRBV6-5	.	.	TRBJ2-7	TGTGCCAGCAGTTACGGCCTAGCGAGTTACGAGCAGTACTTC	CASSYGLASYEQYF
TRBV6-1	.	.	TRBJ2-2	TGTGCCAGCTTCCGAGATACGAACACCGGGGAGCTGTTTTTT	CASFRDTNTGELFF
TRBV6-1	.	.	TRBJ2-5	TGTGCCAGCAGTGAATACGGAGCCCAAGAGACCCAGTACTTC	CASSEYGAQETQYF
TRBV5-1	TRBD2	.	TRBJ2-1	TGCGCCAGCAGCCCCCTAGCGGGAGGATACAATGAGCAGTTCTTC	CASSPLAGGYNEQFF
TRBV6-6	.	.	TRBJ1-5	TGTGCCAGCAACCTCCAGGGATCCAATCAGCCCCAGCATTTT	CASNLQGSNQPQHF
TRBV11-1	TRBD1	.	TRBJ2-7	TGTGCCAGCAGCCTATGGGACAGCCCCTACGAGCAGTACTTC	CASSLWDSPYEQYF
TRBV4-3	.	.	TRBJ1-6	TGCGCCAGCAGCCAAGCCCCCAACAGGGCGTCCTATAATTCACCCCTCCACTTT	CASSQAPNRASYNSPLHF
TRBV10-3	TRBD1	.	TRBJ1-2	TGTGCCAACCGGGACAGGGGAGATGGCTACACCTTC	CANRDRGDGYTF
TRBV2	.	.	TRBJ1-6	TGTGCCAGCAGTCCGGCCGGGGGATCACCCCTCCACTTT	CASSPAGGSPLHF
TRBV19	TRBD1	.	TRBJ2-3	TGTGCCAGTAAGTCGGGACAGGAGACAGATACGCAGTATTTT	CASKSGQETDTQYF
TRBV6-9	.	.	TRBJ2-2	TGTGCCAGCAGTTCCCCGGGGGAGCCCGGGGAGCTGTTTTTT	CASSSPGEPGELFF
TRBV9	.	.	TRBJ1-2	TGTGCCAGCAGCCCTGGTAGTAGTTATGGCTACACCTTC	CASSPGSSYGYTF
TRBV4-1	TRBD2	.	TRBJ2-7	TGCGCCAGCAGACTTAGCGGGGGCTTATCCTACGAGCAGTACTTC	CASRLSGGLSYEQYF
TRBV7-6	TRBD1	.	TRBJ1-1	TGTGCCAGCAGCCCACCACCGGGACAGGGGGTAGCTTTCTTT	CASSPPPGQGVAFF
TRBV7-8	TRBD1	.	TRBJ2-5	TGTGCCAGCAGCAGACCCGACAGGGTAGGAGAGACCCAGTACTTC	CASSRPDRVGETQYF
TRBV7-2	.	.	TRBJ1-3	TGTGCCAGCAGCCTAATGACAGGAGTTACTGGAAACACCATATATTTT	CASSLMTGVTGNTIYF
TRBV5-5	.	.	TRBJ1-6	TGTGCCAGCAAGAAGGTGGAGGGTAATTCACCCCTCCACTTT	CASKKVEGNSPLHF
TRBV2	.	once	TRBJ1-5	TGTGCCAGCAGTGTCAGGACGGACTATTATCAGCCCCAGCATTTT	CASSVRTDYYQPQHF
TRBV7-9	.	.	TRBJ1-6	TGTGCCAGCAGCTTAGGTGGGGCATCGGGTAATTCACCCCTCCACTTT	CASSLGGASGNSPLHF
TRBV2	.	.	TRBJ1-5	TGTGCCAGCACCATGACAGTTTATAGCAATCAGCCCCAGCATTTT	CASTMTVYSNQPQHF
TRBV27	TRBD1	.	TRBJ1-2	TGTGCCAGCAGTTTAACACAGGGGGCCTATGGCTACACCTTC	CASSLTQGAYGYTF
TRBV29-1	TRBD1	.	TRBJ2-7	TGCAGCGTTCGACAGGGAAACTACGAGCAGTACTTC	CSVRQGNYEQYF
TRBV9	TRBD2	.	TRBJ2-1	TGTGCCAGCAGCATTATTAGCGGGAGGGCCTACAATGAGCAGTTCTTC	CASSIISGRAYNEQFF
TRBV5-1	.	.	TRBJ2-7	TGCGCCAGCAGCGCACAACCGGACACTACCTACGAGCAGTACTTC	CASSAQPDTTYEQYF
TRBV6-6	.	.	TRBJ2-7	TGTGCCAGCAGTTACAGGGGAGAGCAGTACTTC	CASSYRGEQYF
TRBV5-1	TRBD2	.	TRBJ2-3	TGCGCCAGCAGCGTAGGGACTAGCGGGAGGGCCGGGGCAGATACGCAGTATTTT	CASSVGTSGRAGADTQYF
TRBV5-1	TRBD1	once	TRBJ2-2	TGCGCCAGCAGCTTGGTCATTCGGGGACAGGGCGCCGGGGAGCTGTTTTTT	CASSLVIRGQGAGELFF
TRBV30	.	.	TRBJ2-5	TGTGCCTGGAGTTCAGGGGGGGAGACCCAGTACTTC	CAWSSGGETQYF
TRBV5-1	TRBD1	.	TRBJ1-6	TGCGCCAGCAGCCCGGAGACAGGGCGGAATTCACCCCTCCACTTT	CASSPETGRNSPLHF
TRBV4-1	TRBD1	.	TRBJ1-2	TGCGCCAGCAGTTATTCAGCAGGGGGCAGCTATGGCTACACCTTC	CASSYSAGGSYGYTF
TRBV11-2	TRBD1	once	TRBJ1-1	TGTGCCAGCAGCTCAACAGGGGCCTTTGGGGCTTTCTTT	CASSSTGAFGAFF
TRBV9	.	.	TRBJ1-3	TGTGCCAGCAGCGTAGGCGGGCGGGCTGGAAACACCATATATTTT	CASSVGGRAGNTIYF
TRBV5-1	.	.	TRBJ1-1	TGCGCCAGCAGCTTGGTAGTGAACACTGAAGCTTTCTTT	CASSLVVNTEAFF
TRBV7-9	.	.	TRBJ1-2	TGTGCCAGCAGCTTAGCGTATGACCTAGCGGGCTACACCTTC	CASSLAYDLAGYTF
TRBV4-1	TRBD2	.	TRBJ2-5	TGCGCCAGCAGCCCAAAAGAGGCTAGCGGGGGAGTAGAGACCCAGTACTTC	CASSPKEASGGVETQYF
TRBV9	.	.	TRBJ2-6	TGTGCCAGCAGCACCTCAAACAGGGCTGGGGCCAACGTCCTGACTTTC	CASSTSNRAGANVLTF
TRBV5-1	.	.	TRBJ2-2	TGCGCCAGCAGCTTGGCCGCCACATCGAACACCGGGGAGCTGTTTTTT	CASSLAATSNTGELFF
TRBV27	.	.	TRBJ1-4	TGTGCCAGCAGTCTCAGGACAGCTGCAACTAATGAAAAACTGTTTTTT	CASSLRTAATNEKLFF
TRBV25-1	TRBD2	.	TRBJ2-1	TGTGCCAGCAGGTCGGCGGGAGGGCCCTACAATGAGCAGTTCTTC	CASRSAGGPYNEQFF
TRBV27	.	.	TRBJ1-1	TGTGCCAGCAGTTTCATTATGTCCCAGGGTAGGACTGAAGCTTTCTTT	CASSFIMSQGRTEAFF
TRBV2	TRBD2	.	TRBJ2-1	TGTGCCAGCGTCGAACCGGGAGGGCCGGGCAATGAGCAGTTCTTC	CASVEPGGPGNEQFF
TRBV20-1	.	.	TRBJ1-1	TGCAGTGCTAGAGGGACAGCTGAAGCTTTCTTT	CSARGTAEAFF
TRBV6-1	.	.	TRBJ2-7	TGTGCCAGCAGTGCAGGGACCTACGAGCAGTACTTC	CASSAGTYEQYF
TRBV6-5	.	.	TRBJ1-3	TGTGCCAGCAGTTCAAACGTACTAACTGGAAACACCATATATTTT	CASSSNVLTGNTIYF
TRBV6-1	.	once	TRBJ2-3	TGTGCCAGTTCTAGCGCCGGCGCAGATACGCAGTATTTT	CASSSAGADTQYF
TRBV6-6	TRBD2	.	TRBJ2-7	TGTGCCAGCAGACACACAACTAGCGGGGAGTACGAGCAGTACTTC	CASRHTTSGEYEQYF
TRBV4-1	.	.	TRBJ2-7	TGCGCCAGCAGCACCCCGGGAGCCTACGAGCAGTACTTC	CASSTPGAYEQYF
TRBV10-1	.	.	TRBJ2-1	TGCGCCAGCAGGGATGTCAGGGCGCAAACCTACAATGAGCAGTTCTTC	CASRDVRAQTYNEQFF
TRBV6-6	TRBD1	.	TRBJ2-1	TGTGCCAGCAGTTACAGGACAGGGAACAATGAGCAGTTCTTC	CASSYRTGNNEQFF
TRBV5-8	TRBD1	.	TRBJ1-6	TGTGCCAGCAGGGACAGGGGTTATTCACCCCTCCACTTT	CASRDRGYSPLHF
TRBV9	.	.	TRBJ1-2	TGTGCCAGCAGCTCGGGGGGGTCGGAGGGCTACACCTTC	CASSSGGSEGYTF
TRBV30	.	.	TRBJ2-2	TGTGCCTGGAGTGCGGTGCAGGCGAGCGGGGAGCTGTTTTTT	CAWSAVQASGELFF
TRBV5-8	.	once	TRBJ1-6	TGTGCCAGCAGCCCCGCCTATAATTCACCCCTCCACTTT	CASSPAYNSPLHF
TRBV5-1	TRBD1	.	TRBJ1-5	TGCGCCAGCAGCCCAGGGACAGGGGGAAATCAGCCCCAGCATTTT	CASSPGTGGNQPQHF
TRBV5-1	TRBD1	.	TRBJ1-2	TGCGCCAGCAGCGCAACAGGGGGTGGAGGCTACACCTTC	CASSATGGGGYTF
TRBV13	.	many	TRBJ2-7	TGTGCCAGCACCTTAGGGCCTACGGGAGAGTACGAGCAGTACTTC	CASTLGPTGEYEQYF
TRBV7-2	.	.	TRBJ2-3	TGTGCCAGCAGCATAGGAGTTACGACAGATACGCAGTATTTT	CASSIGVTTDTQYF